These 21 T cell receptor beta chains originate from one sample sequenced in a study of monozygotic twins with inflammatory bowel disease (dated by TCRdb to the late 2010s). The protocol used for the library was 5' RACE. TCRdb names Illumina HiSeq 2500 as the instrument used. Reads reprocessed by TCRdb are summarized as one entry per CDR3 protein sequence, and DNA is absent. Per the sample table, the count is just over 300,000 distinct CDR3 sequences. The ten top clones hold roughly 5.8% of the sample. The sample comprised blood. Source of these receptors: a human donor with ulcerative colitis or Crohn's disease, or a healthy co-twin of an affected twin (not recorded which).

The V call is TRBV15, the J call TRBJ2-5; TCRdb outputs TRBD2, but without DNA this stays unchecked. Germline V gene data show CDR1 as LNHNV and CDR2 as YYDKDF (reference sequence). The CDR3 is 15 amino acids. CDR3 sequence reads: CATSRESGSAETQYF.

The gene calls are TRBV19 and TRBJ1-2; checking the TCRdb D call of TRBD1 is not possible without DNA. The length of the CDR3 is 14 residues. CDR1 and CDR2 from the germline V gene are LNHDA and SQIVND (reference sequence). CDR3 sequence: CASIGQGQIYGYTF.

The genes are TRBV6-1 and TRBJ1-1; as DNA is missing, the TRBD1 call by TCRdb cannot be tested. CDR1 MNHNS and CDR2 SASEGT come from the germline V gene. There are 14 residues in the CDR3. This chain's CDR3 is CASRPAWDNTEAFF.

The chain is built from TRBV5-1 and TRBJ2-7; TCRdb picks TRBD1, but there is no DNA to check that call. Germline-derived CDR1 and CDR2 are SGHRS and YFSETQ. The CDR3 loop spans 14 amino acids. The CDR3 sequence: CASSPPLGMDEQYF.

The chain combines TRBV7-2 with TRBJ2-7; TCRdb outputs TRBD1, but without DNA this stays unchecked. Germline values: CDR1 SGHTA, CDR2 FQGNSA. The CDR3 consists of 16 residues. CDR3 amino acids: CASSPKTGVSGYEQYF. Drawing the rest from reference TRBV7-2 and TRBJ2-7, the complete variable domain is GAGVSQSPSNKVTEKGKDVELRCDPISGHTALYWYRQSLGQGLEFLIYFQGNSAPDKSGLPSDRFSAERTGGSVSTLTIQRTQQEDSAVYLCASSPKTGVSGYEQYFGPGTRLTVT.

This rearrangement joins TRBV20-1 to TRBJ1-5; TCRdb's assignment of TRBD1 cannot be checked, as there is no DNA. CDR1 is DFQATT and CDR2 is SNEGSKA in the germline V gene (reference sequence). This CDR3 contains 14 residues. This CDR3 is CSAARPNPNQPQHF.

The chain couples TRBV20-1 to TRBJ1-1; TCRdb's D call, TRBD1, is unchecked because there is no DNA. This CDR3 has 16 residues. The germline gives CDR1 DFQATT, CDR2 SNEGSKA (reference sequence). The CDR3: CSASVRGRGLGAEAFF.

The gene calls are TRBV5-6 and TRBJ2-2. The CDR3 is 12 amino acids. Germline CDR1 and CDR2: SGHDT and YYEEEE. CDR3 amino acids: CASSLNIGELFF.

The genes are TRBV24-1 and TRBJ2-1; checking the TCRdb D call of TRBD2 is not possible without DNA. The CDR3 totals 16 residues. Germline CDR1 KGHDR, CDR2 SFDVKD. The CDR3 loop is CATQLAGGPGLNEQFF.

The chain links TRBV12-3 or TRBV12-4 to TRBJ1-2; TCRdb lists TRBD1, though no DNA is available to test this call. The CDR3 loop spans 14 amino acids. CDR3 region: CASSNRAANYGYTF.

CDR3 amino acids: CSAGGFKRAWPDEQFF. The rearrangement uses TRBV20-1 and TRBJ2-1; TCRdb's D call, TRBD2, is unchecked because there is no DNA. Looked up from germline, CDR1 is DFQATT and CDR2 is SNEGSKA (reference sequence). The CDR3 has 16 residues.

V usage is TRBV27 and J usage is TRBJ2-1; TCRdb picks TRBD2, but there is no DNA to check that call. Germline V gene lookup returns CDR1 MNHEY and CDR2 SMNVEV (reference sequence). The CDR3 loop spans 13 amino acids. The CDR3: CASSLDRPDEQFF.

This chain connects TRBV14 to TRBJ2-4; TCRdb returns TRBD1, unconfirmable since there is no DNA. This CDR3 has 18 residues. Germline V gene data show CDR1 as SGHDN and CDR2 as FVKESK. This CDR3 is CASSHPWGRTLAKNIQYF.

The chain has TRBV12-3 or TRBV12-4 and TRBJ1-5; lacking DNA, the TRBD1 call made by TCRdb goes unchecked. This CDR3 is 16 amino acids long. CDR3: CASSLAGAGSNQPQHF.

This chain joins TRBV5-1 and TRBJ1-1; TCRdb's D call, TRBD1, is unchecked because there is no DNA. CDR3 length equals 14 residues. Germline V lookup: CDR1 SGHRS, CDR2 YFSETQ. CDR3 amino acids: CASSSGTENTEAFF.

This chain uses TRBV18 with TRBJ2-1. The CDR3 covers 18 residues. Germline-derived CDR1 and CDR2 are KGHSH and LQKENI. The CDR3 loop is CASSHLELRQSTYNEQFF. The full variable domain, completed using reference TRBV18 and TRBJ2-1, is NAGVMQNPRHLVRRRGQEARLRCSPMKGHSHVYWYRQLPEEGLKFMVYLQKENIIDESGMPKERFSAEFPKEGPSILRIQQVVRGDSAAYFCASSHLELRQSTYNEQFFGPGTRLTVL.

The chain employs TRBV9 and TRBJ2-4; there is no DNA to check the TCRdb D call of TRBD1. From germline, CDR1 is SGDLS and CDR2 YYNGEE. The CDR3 sequence is 15 residues long. The CDR3 loop reads CASSVGQSAKNIQYF.

The gene calls are TRBV5-1 and TRBJ2-7; TCRdb names TRBD1, which stays unverified in the absence of DNA. From germline, CDR1 is SGHRS and CDR2 YFSETQ. The CDR3 is made up of 15 amino acids. CDR3 amino acids: CASSPGGSGFYEQYF.

Here the CDR3 reads CSASRTSGGGETQYF. The chain has TRBV20-1 and TRBJ2-5; TCRdb proposes TRBD2, but this gene call is untestable without DNA. CDR1 DFQATT and CDR2 SNEGSKA come from the germline V gene (reference sequence). CDR3 size: 15 residues.

The rearrangement joins TRBV18 to TRBJ2-4; as DNA is missing, the TRBD1 call by TCRdb cannot be tested. There are 16 residues in the CDR3. Germline-derived CDR1 and CDR2 are KGHSH and LQKENI. The chain's CDR3 is CASSPRDIGIWNIQYF.

This sequence joins TRBV6-2 or TRBV6-3 and TRBJ2-1; TCRdb's assignment of TRBD1 cannot be checked, as there is no DNA. Germline V gene lookup returns CDR1 MNHEY and CDR2 SVGEGT. CDR3 length: 14 residues. The CDR3 sequence is CASSYGQGAYVRVF.